This T cell receptor beta chain was identified during a study of T cell responses to AZD1222 COVID-19 vaccine. Study overall: Doses given second, at about 4 or about 12 weeks, were pooled.

Per germline, CDR1 SEHNR and CDR2 FQNEAQ (reference sequence). The length of the CDR3 is 11 residues. V was clipped by 3 bases and J by 7 bases, with 6 bases between them. Findings of the study overall: Among spike-specific TCRs, nearly half reportedly target unmutated variant regions. Two AZD1222 administrations were followed by greater Spike-specific TCR breadth and depth. Regions 160-218 and 743-854 dominated among vaccine-associated CD4 TCRs spanning spike.

Libraries were prepared by immunoSEQ multiplex PCR; TCRdb keeps only in-frame clonotypes and omits some of them. This sample has roughly 76,000 clones, with 88% found just once. As for this clone: Its antigen is unknown.

This TCR came from an adult in good health. The chain uses TRBV7-9 and TRBJ1-2; D gene uncertain. Source: peripheral blood, taken on day 0 of AZD1222 vaccination. The CDR3, as DNA: TGTGCCAGCAGCTTTTTGACTGGCTACACCTTC. Its translation is CASSFLTGYTF.